The sequence of this TCR beta chain was determined in a study of cytomegalovirus exposure and HLA in healthy donors. Study-level points and caveats: For most TCR beta V segments, an earlier analysis put the productive rate at about 87% or about 30% of the time.

CDR1 and CDR2 from the germline V gene are LNHDA and SQIVND (reference sequence). This CDR3 spans 16 amino acids. V lost 6 bases, J lost 1 base, and 6 bases stayed unmatched. This clone came up once. Its antigen is currently unknown. 13 Jbeta primers and 60 Vbeta primers were used for the PCR. Clones were read by immunoSEQ multiplex PCR, and TCRdb kept only the in-frame ones, dropping some. The data contain approximately 120,000 clones, 65% to 80% of them singletons. The specimen was PBMCs. This TCR came from a female donor in good health and CMV-seronegative. The V gene is TRBV19, the J gene TRBJ2-7; TRBD2 matches at 13 bases. CDR3 amino acids: CASSAAGLAGSYEQYF. Written as DNA, the CDR3 is TGTGCCAGTAGCGCCGCGGGACTAGCGGGGTCCTACGAGCAGTACTTC.